A selection of T cell receptor beta chains follows, all from one sample in a study of cytomegalovirus exposure and HLA in healthy donors. Generated by immunoSEQ multiplex PCR, the TCRdb table keeps only in-frame clones and is missing some. The data show 98,000 or so clones, 78% seen once. The material sequenced was PBMCs. Every receptor here comes from a woman aged 40-49 years in good health and CMV-seronegative. CDR3s include the opening cysteine and the closing phenylalanine or tryptophan. Fields, in order: J gene, V gene, D gene, clone size, CDR3 protein, CDR3 DNA. A D gene is named only where the DNA matches it firmly. Clone size, where shown, is once, few, many, or a class for clones that have expanded.

j_call: TRBJ2-7
v_call: TRBV6-1
d_call: NA
clone_size: NA
cdr3_aa: CASRASATGSYEQYF
cdr3_nt: TGTGCCAGCAGGGCTTCCGCGACAGGCTCCTACGAGCAGTACTTC

j_call: TRBJ1-2
v_call: TRBV5-4
d_call: TRBD1
clone_size: NA
cdr3_aa: CASSGPGQGPGYGYTF
cdr3_nt: TGTGCCAGCAGCGGCCCGGGACAGGGCCCGGGCTATGGCTACACCTTC

j_call: TRBJ1-2
v_call: TRBV29-1
d_call: NA
clone_size: NA
cdr3_aa: CSVAHSSNGYTF
cdr3_nt: TGCAGCGTTGCACACAGTTCCAATGGCTACACCTTC

j_call: TRBJ1-1
v_call: TRBV19
d_call: NA
clone_size: NA
cdr3_aa: CASSTYRTPNTEAFF
cdr3_nt: TGTGCCAGTAGTACGTACAGGACACCTAACACTGAAGCTTTCTTT

j_call: TRBJ2-2
v_call: TRBV27
d_call: NA
clone_size: NA
cdr3_aa: CASSLFSFTGELFF
cdr3_nt: TGTGCCAGCAGTTTATTCTCCTTCACCGGGGAGCTGTTTTTT

j_call: TRBJ2-7
v_call: TRBV5-6
d_call: TRBD1
clone_size: NA
cdr3_aa: CASHTPGTGAEQYF
cdr3_nt: TGTGCCAGCCACACCCCCGGGACAGGGGCCGAGCAGTACTTC

j_call: TRBJ2-1
v_call: TRBV7-2
d_call: TRBD2
clone_size: NA
cdr3_aa: CASSSPGGSGRDEQFF
cdr3_nt: TGTGCCAGCAGCTCCCCCGGGGGTAGCGGGAGAGATGAGCAGTTCTTC

j_call: TRBJ2-5
v_call: TRBV27
d_call: NA
clone_size: NA
cdr3_aa: CASSLDSGRLETQYF
cdr3_nt: TGTGCCAGCAGTCTGGACAGTGGGAGATTGGAGACCCAGTACTTC

j_call: TRBJ1-6
v_call: TRBV19
d_call: NA
clone_size: NA
cdr3_aa: CASSFPGNNSPLHF
cdr3_nt: TGTGCCAGTAGTTTTCCGGGGAATAATTCACCCCTCCACTTT

j_call: TRBJ2-2
v_call: TRBV28
d_call: TRBD1
clone_size: NA
cdr3_aa: CASSHGQGFTGELFF
cdr3_nt: TGTGCCAGCAGCCATGGACAGGGGTTCACCGGGGAGCTGTTTTTT

j_call: TRBJ2-1
v_call: TRBV28
d_call: NA
clone_size: NA
cdr3_aa: CASSPDRLSGNYNEQFF
cdr3_nt: TGTGCCAGCAGTCCCGACCGGCTGAGCGGAAATTACAATGAGCAGTTCTTC

j_call: TRBJ2-1
v_call: TRBV28
d_call: NA
clone_size: NA
cdr3_aa: CASSLESPYNEQFF
cdr3_nt: TGTGCCAGCAGCTTAGAGAGCCCTTACAATGAGCAGTTCTTC

j_call: TRBJ1-1
v_call: TRBV6-4
d_call: TRBD1
clone_size: medium-sized
cdr3_aa: CASSAGTENTEAFF
cdr3_nt: TGTGCCAGCAGTGCCGGGACAGAGAACACTGAAGCTTTCTTT

j_call: TRBJ2-7
v_call: TRBV5-5
d_call: TRBD1
clone_size: NA
cdr3_aa: CASSPPGQVYEQYF
cdr3_nt: TGTGCCAGCAGCCCCCCAGGACAGGTCTACGAGCAGTACTTC

j_call: TRBJ2-7
v_call: TRBV19
d_call: TRBD1
clone_size: NA
cdr3_aa: CASSLYRGEQYF
cdr3_nt: TGTGCCAGTAGTCTTTACAGGGGAGAGCAGTACTTC

j_call: TRBJ2-5
v_call: TRBV5-6
d_call: NA
clone_size: few
cdr3_aa: CASIRGISETQYF
cdr3_nt: TGTGCCAGCATAAGGGGTATTTCGGAGACCCAGTACTTC

j_call: TRBJ1-1
v_call: TRBV19
d_call: TRBD1
clone_size: NA
cdr3_aa: CASSIVGTGSTEAFF
cdr3_nt: TGTGCCAGTAGTATAGTCGGGACAGGGAGCACTGAAGCTTTCTTT

j_call: TRBJ1-1
v_call: TRBV5-6
d_call: TRBD1
clone_size: NA
cdr3_aa: CASSLRQGRGSAFF
cdr3_nt: TGTGCCAGCAGCTTGAGACAGGGTCGGGGTTCGGCTTTCTTT

j_call: TRBJ2-1
v_call: TRBV7-3
d_call: TRBD2
clone_size: few
cdr3_aa: CASSPGTSGGGKFF
cdr3_nt: TGTGCCAGCAGCCCAGGGACTAGCGGGGGGGGAAAGTTCTTC

j_call: TRBJ1-1
v_call: TRBV9
d_call: NA
clone_size: once
cdr3_aa: CASSGDRNTEAFF
cdr3_nt: TGTGCCAGCAGCGGAGATAGAAACACTGAAGCTTTCTTT

j_call: TRBJ2-7
v_call: TRBV30
d_call: TRBD2
clone_size: NA
cdr3_aa: CAWSVGLAGPYEQYF
cdr3_nt: TGTGCCTGGAGTGTAGGTCTAGCGGGACCTTACGAGCAGTACTTC

j_call: TRBJ1-6
v_call: TRBV5-1
d_call: NA
clone_size: few
cdr3_aa: CASSLDGRNSPLHF
cdr3_nt: TGCGCCAGCAGCTTGGATGGGAGGAATTCACCCCTCCACTTT

j_call: TRBJ1-1
v_call: TRBV4-1
d_call: NA
clone_size: NA
cdr3_aa: CASSQDLGAGWNTEAFF
cdr3_nt: TGCGCCAGCAGCCAAGATCTGGGGGCGGGCTGGAACACTGAAGCTTTCTTT

j_call: TRBJ2-7
v_call: TRBV2
d_call: NA
clone_size: NA
cdr3_aa: CASSETVSSYEQYF
cdr3_nt: TGTGCCAGCAGTGAAACGGTGAGCTCCTACGAGCAGTACTTC

j_call: TRBJ2-1
v_call: TRBV19
d_call: TRBD2
clone_size: NA
cdr3_aa: CASSLQGTSSSYNEQFF
cdr3_nt: TGTGCCAGTAGTTTGCAAGGGACTAGTAGCTCCTACAATGAGCAGTTCTTC

j_call: TRBJ1-5
v_call: TRBV28
d_call: NA
clone_size: NA
cdr3_aa: CASSSPGGGWSNQPQHF
cdr3_nt: TGTGCCAGCAGTTCCCCGGGGGGGGGTTGGAGCAATCAGCCCCAGCATTTT

j_call: TRBJ1-1
v_call: TRBV29-1
d_call: NA
clone_size: NA
cdr3_aa: CSANSGLNTEAFF
cdr3_nt: TGCAGCGCGAATTCAGGTCTGAACACTGAAGCTTTCTTT

j_call: TRBJ2-7
v_call: TRBV27
d_call: TRBD1
clone_size: NA
cdr3_aa: CASSHVIGTGKSYEQYF
cdr3_nt: TGTGCCAGCAGTCACGTCATAGGGACAGGGAAGTCCTACGAGCAGTACTTC

j_call: TRBJ2-1
v_call: TRBV2
d_call: NA
clone_size: few
cdr3_aa: CASSDGDYNEQFF
cdr3_nt: TGTGCCAGCAGTGACGGGGACTACAATGAGCAGTTCTTC

j_call: TRBJ2-5
v_call: TRBV7-6
d_call: NA
clone_size: NA
cdr3_aa: CASSLRLVGARETQYF
cdr3_nt: TGTGCCAGCAGCTTACGTCTTGTTGGAGCGCGGGAGACCCAGTACTTC

j_call: TRBJ2-3
v_call: TRBV6-4
d_call: TRBD2
clone_size: NA
cdr3_aa: CASSDSLSSGGSTDTQYF
cdr3_nt: TGTGCCAGCAGTGACTCGTTGTCTAGCGGGGGTAGCACAGATACGCAGTATTTT

j_call: TRBJ2-1
v_call: TRBV5-1
d_call: TRBD2
clone_size: NA
cdr3_aa: CASSLYGGGPSEQFF
cdr3_nt: TGCGCCAGCAGCTTGTATGGGGGAGGGCCGAGTGAGCAGTTCTTC

j_call: TRBJ2-2
v_call: TRBV6-5
d_call: TRBD1
clone_size: NA
cdr3_aa: CASSPGGYTGELFF
cdr3_nt: TGTGCCAGCAGTCCAGGGGGCTACACCGGGGAGCTGTTTTTT

j_call: TRBJ1-1
v_call: TRBV18
d_call: NA
clone_size: NA
cdr3_aa: CASSPVRTGSGTEAFF
cdr3_nt: TGTGCCAGCTCACCGGTCCGAACCGGGAGCGGCACTGAAGCTTTCTTT

j_call: TRBJ2-7
v_call: TRBV19
d_call: NA
clone_size: NA
cdr3_aa: CASRASASYEQYF
cdr3_nt: TGTGCCAGTAGAGCTAGCGCCTCCTACGAGCAGTACTTC

j_call: TRBJ2-1
v_call: TRBV7-9
d_call: TRBD2
clone_size: NA
cdr3_aa: CASSSSGRGEQFF
cdr3_nt: TGTGCCAGCAGCTCTAGCGGGAGAGGGGAGCAGTTCTTC